Below are 12 T cell receptor beta chains sequenced from a single sample in a study of cytotoxic CD8 clonotypes in ibrutinib-treated CLL. Some clones are missing from TCRdb's copy, which holds only in-frame ones; the method was immunoSEQ multiplex PCR. The table has approximately 150,000 clones, 84% seen once. Here the sequenced sample was PBMCs, taken after 24 months of ibrutinib treatment. The receptor set was obtained from a human donor with chronic lymphocytic leukemia.

This clone was recorded only once. This sequence joins TRBV28 and TRBJ2-2; 8 bases agree with TRBD1. Germline CDR1 MDHEN, CDR2 SYDVKM. CDR3 length: 13 residues. With 8 bases clipped from V and 6 bases from J, the junction kept 5 bases outside the gene matches. In nucleotides, the CDR3 is TGTGCCAGCCGTAGACAGGGGCCCGGGGAGCTGTTTTTT. It encodes CASRRQGPGELFF. Looking up the rest from reference TRBV28 and TRBJ2-2 gives the full variable domain: DVKVTQSSRYLVKRTGEKVFLECVQDMDHENMFWYRQDPGLGLRLIYFSYDVKMKEKGDIPEGYSVSREKKERFSLILESASTNQTSMYLCASRRQGPGELFFGEGSRLTVL.

This clone is a singleton in its sample. The chain carries TRBV6-6 and TRBJ2-3; no clear D gene. The CDR3 length is 16 residues. V gave up 0 bases and J gave up 0 bases, with 10 bases separating them. Germline CDR1 reads MNHNY; CDR2 reads SVGAGI (reference sequence). The CDR3 sequence is CASSYSLRTSTDTQYF. CDR3 sequence (DNA): TGTGCCAGCAGTTACTCGCTGAGAACTAGCACAGATACGCAGTATTTT.

The chain combines TRBV28 with TRBJ1-2; TRBD1 aligns across 7 bases. The CDR3 is made up of 15 amino acids. V was pared by 8 bases and J by 8 bases, with 17 bases of the junction left unmatched. Germline V CDR1 and CDR2: MDHEN, SYDVKM. CDR3 coding DNA: TGTGCCAGCGCGTCCCCAGGGGGTAACGCGCGCGGCTACACCTTC. Encoded protein: CASASPGGNARGYTF.

The rearrangement joins TRBV5-4 to TRBJ2-7, with D perhaps matching TRBD1 or TRBD2 (5 bases each). The V and J ends lost 1 base and 2 bases respectively, with 10 bases between them. The germline gives CDR1 SGHNT, CDR2 YYREEE (reference sequence). There are 14 residues in the CDR3. The CDR3 here is CASSLQGPTYEQYF. CDR3 coding DNA: TGTGCCAGCAGCTTGCAGGGACCGACCTACGAGCAGTACTTC.

The V gene is TRBV18, the J gene TRBJ1-4; 7 nucleotides line up with TRBD1. CDR3 length: 14 amino acids. Trimming took 5 bases from V and 6 from J; bases not matched to a gene: 6. Germline CDR1 reads KGHSH; CDR2 reads LQKENI. The CDR3 DNA reads TGTGCCAGCTCAGCGAACAGGGGTGATGAAAAACTGTTTTTT. Amino acids: CASSANRGDEKLFF.

The chain uses TRBV28 and TRBJ2-1; 10 bases match TRBD2. Germline assignment: CDR1 MDHEN and CDR2 SYDVKM. This CDR3 region has 14 residues. The junction had 3 bases not matched to a gene; V was cut back by 3 bases and J by 7 bases. The CDR3 region is CASSLGTSVNEQFF. For the CDR3, the DNA is TGTGCCAGCAGTTTGGGGACTAGCGTGAATGAGCAGTTCTTC.

The chain couples TRBV5-1 to TRBJ2-1; no clear D gene. Germline-derived CDR1 and CDR2 are SGHRS and YFSETQ. CDR3 size: 14 residues. Trimming removed 4 bases at V and 4 bases at J, with 12 bases between. The CDR3 DNA follows: TGCGCCAGCAGCCCCTTCGACGGGTACAATGAGCAGTTCTTC. Translated: CASSPFDGYNEQFF.

This clone was observed once. The genes are TRBV7-3 and TRBJ2-1; D gene unclear. Germline values: CDR1 SGHTA, CDR2 FQGTGA. Trimming cost V 1 base and J 1 base, with 8 bases left between them. The CDR3 extends over 15 amino acids. Here the CDR3 reads CASSLRRTSYNEQFF. The DNA for the CDR3 is TGTGCCAGCAGCTTAAGGCGGACGTCCTACAATGAGCAGTTCTTC.

This clone was observed a handful of times. The chain combines TRBV18 with TRBJ1-2; D not certain. Looked up from germline, CDR1 is KGHSH and CDR2 is LQKENI. V lost 6 bases and J 4 bases, leaving 18 bases between the germline ends. The CDR3 covers 15 residues. The CDR3 DNA reads as TGTGCCAGCTCGCCAGGTGGAGTGGGGTCCTATGGCTACACCTTC. As protein: CASSPGGVGSYGYTF.

CDR3 in amino acids: CASRGTGISEQYF. The CDR3 DNA sequence: TGTGCCAGCAGGGGGACAGGGATCTCCGAGCAGTACTTC. The V and J genes are TRBV28 and TRBJ2-7; 9 bases match TRBD1. CDR3 length: 13 residues. Trimming took 6 bases from V and 6 from J; bases not matched to a gene: 6. The germline CDR1 and CDR2 sequences are MDHEN and SYDVKM.

This clone came up a few times. This chain joins TRBV9 and TRBJ1-5; weak D call: TRBD1 (6 bases). Trimming stripped 3 bases from V and 4 bases from J, with 14 bases between. Germline CDR1 reads SGDLS; CDR2 reads YYNGEE. The CDR3 runs 15 residues. The CDR3 protein is CASSALSDRNQPQHF. CDR3 sequence (DNA): TGTGCCAGCAGCGCCCTTTCCGACAGGAATCAGCCCCAGCATTTT.

CDR3 coding DNA: TGTGCCAGTAGCCAACCCAGGACGGTGTCCTATCAGCCCCAGCATTTT. It translates to CASSQPRTVSYQPQHF. The chain is built from TRBV19 and TRBJ1-5; D is unclear. The germline gives CDR1 LNHDA, CDR2 SQIVND (reference sequence). V was shortened by 6 bases and J by 5 bases, with 20 bases between the two germline ends. The CDR3 has 16 amino acids.